Listed below are T cell receptor beta chains from one sample, sequenced in a study of metastatic and nonmetastatic thyroid tumors. Using MiXCR, TCRdb re-called clones from the PCR reads. The table shows roughly 22,000 clones, with 30% to 40% occurring only once. Sequencing was performed on blood. The receptor set was obtained from a male donor with papillary thyroid cancer or a benign thyroid nodule (not recorded which). Some clones in this sample may be carry-over from other donors' samples. CDR3s include the opening cysteine and the closing phenylalanine or tryptophan. Each record gives: J gene, D gene, clone size, V gene, CDR3 protein, CDR3 DNA. The D gene is left open where the match is weak. Size is omitted from some rows. Given values are once, few, many or a class for expanded clones.

J: TRBJ1-2; D: -; size: -; V: TRBV20-1; CDR3: CSAREFGLRDYGYTF; DNA: TGCAGTGCTAGAGAGTTCGGGTTGAGGGACTATGGCTACACCTTC
J: TRBJ1-1; D: -; size: -; V: TRBV18; CDR3: CASSELERDEAFF; DNA: TGTGCCAGCTCCGAACTAGAACGGGATGAAGCTTTCTTT
J: TRBJ1-2; D: -; size: -; V: TRBV30; CDR3: CAWNRANYGYTF; DNA: TGTGCCTGGAACAGGGCTAACTATGGCTACACCTTC
J: TRBJ2-2; D: TRBD2; size: -; V: TRBV11-1; CDR3: CASSLLRGLAGGNTGELFF; DNA: TGTGCCAGCAGCTTACTCCGGGGACTAGCGGGGGGAAACACCGGGGAGCTGTTTTTT
J: TRBJ2-7; D: TRBD1; size: -; V: TRBV20-1; CDR3: CSARERQGYPYEQYF; DNA: TGCAGTGCTAGAGAACGACAGGGGTACCCCTACGAGCAGTACTTC
J: TRBJ1-1; D: -; size: -; V: TRBV9; CDR3: CASSGTPRVNTEAFF; DNA: TGTGCCAGCAGCGGGACCCCACGTGTGAACACTGAAGCTTTCTTT
J: TRBJ2-1; D: -; size: medium-sized; V: TRBV5-6; CDR3: CASSFGDRAYNEQFF; DNA: TGTGCCAGCAGCTTCGGAGACAGAGCCTACAATGAGCAGTTCTTC
J: TRBJ1-5; D: -; size: -; V: TRBV20-1; CDR3: CSARFRDSKRYSNQPQHF; DNA: TGCAGTGCTAGATTCCGCGACAGCAAAAGATATAGCAATCAGCCCCAGCATTTT
J: TRBJ2-3; D: -; size: -; V: TRBV28; CDR3: CASILVGSAASTDTQYF; DNA: -
J: TRBJ2-7; D: -; size: medium-sized; V: TRBV11-2; CDR3: CASSLSRVEAYEQYF; DNA: TGTGCCAGCAGCTTAAGTAGGGTTGAAGCCTACGAGCAGTACTTC
J: TRBJ1-4; D: -; size: -; V: TRBV30; CDR3: CAWSGTNEKLFF; DNA: TGTGCCTGGAGTGGAACTAATGAAAAACTGTTTTTT
J: TRBJ1-1; D: -; size: few; V: TRBV6-1; CDR3: CARLPRNTEAFF; DNA: TGTGCCAGGCTACCCCGAAACACTGAAGCTTTCTTT
J: TRBJ2-1; D: -; size: -; V: TRBV4-1; CDR3: CASSRSRNEQFF; DNA: TGCGCCAGCAGCCGATCAAGAAACGAGCAGTTCTTC
J: TRBJ2-7; D: -; size: medium-sized; V: TRBV20-1; CDR3: CGIRGSRGTSQMHQYF; DNA: TGCGGAATCCGAGGGTCACGCGGGACATCTCAAATGCACCAGTACTTC
J: TRBJ2-7; D: -; size: -; V: TRBV4-1; CDR3: CASSQVAGTYEQYF; DNA: TGCGCCAGCAGCCAAGTGGCGGGAACCTACGAGCAGTACTTC
J: TRBJ2-7; D: -; size: medium-sized; V: TRBV7-2; CDR3: CASSLASNQIITYEQYF; DNA: TGTGCCAGCAGCTTAGCATCCAACCAGATAATCACCTACGAGCAGTACTTC
J: TRBJ2-3; D: TRBD1; size: few; V: TRBV28; CDR3: CASSLTGTGSIDTQYF; DNA: TGTGCCAGCAGTTTGACCGGGACAGGCTCGATAGATACGCAGTATTTT